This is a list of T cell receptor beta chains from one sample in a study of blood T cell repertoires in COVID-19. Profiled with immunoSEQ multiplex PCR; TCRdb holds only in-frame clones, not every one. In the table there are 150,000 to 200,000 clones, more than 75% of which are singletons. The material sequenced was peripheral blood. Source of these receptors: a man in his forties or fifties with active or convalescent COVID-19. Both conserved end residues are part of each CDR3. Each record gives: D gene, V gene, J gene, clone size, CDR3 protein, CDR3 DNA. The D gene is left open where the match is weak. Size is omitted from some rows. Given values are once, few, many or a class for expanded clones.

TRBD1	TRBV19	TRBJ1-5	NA	CASRQGAGGNQPQHF	TGTGCCAGTAGACAGGGGGCAGGGGGCAATCAGCCCCAGCATTTT
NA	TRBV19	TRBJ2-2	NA	CASSMPGEYTGELFF	TGTGCCAGTAGTATGCCGGGGGAATACACCGGGGAGCTGTTTTTT
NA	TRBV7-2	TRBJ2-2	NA	CASSLASGTGELFF	TGTGCCAGCAGCTTAGCTTCGGGCACCGGGGAGCTGTTTTTT
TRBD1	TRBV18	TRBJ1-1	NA	CASSQGAQNTEAFF	TGTGCCAGCTCACAGGGGGCGCAGAACACTGAAGCTTTCTTT
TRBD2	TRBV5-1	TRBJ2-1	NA	CASSLVPGGSYNEQFF	TGCGCCAGCAGCTTGGTCCCCGGGGGGTCTTACAATGAGCAGTTCTTC
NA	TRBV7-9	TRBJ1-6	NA	CASSFLGAQNSPLHF	TGTGCCAGCAGCTTTTTAGGGGCCCAGAATTCACCCCTCCACTTT
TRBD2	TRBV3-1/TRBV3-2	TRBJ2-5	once	CASSPSGRAGETQYF	TGTGCCAGCAGCCCTAGCGGGAGGGCCGGAGAGACCCAGTACTTC
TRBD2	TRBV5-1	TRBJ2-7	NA	CASSSGTSGGFEQYF	TGCGCCAGCAGCTCCGGGACTAGCGGTGGATTTGAGCAGTACTTC
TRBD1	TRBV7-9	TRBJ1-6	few	CASSLDRGASPLHF	TGTGCCAGCAGCTTAGACAGGGGGGCTTCACCCCTCCACTTT
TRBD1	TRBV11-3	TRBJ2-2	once	CASSLAGTEVNSGTGELFF	TGTGCCAGCAGCCTTGCCGGGACAGAGGTGAACTCTGGCACCGGGGAGCTGTTTTTT
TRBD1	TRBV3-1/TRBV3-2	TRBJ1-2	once	CASSQPLGQGARGYTF	TGTGCCAGCAGCCAACCCTTGGGACAGGGGGCGCGTGGCTACACCTTC
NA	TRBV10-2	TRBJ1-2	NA	CASSDPLGGRDYGYTF	TGCGCCAGCAGTGACCCCCTGGGGGGACGGGACTATGGCTACACCTTC
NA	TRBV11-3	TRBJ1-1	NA	CASSLVAAEAFF	TGTGCCAGCAGCTTAGTGGCAGCTGAAGCTTTCTTT
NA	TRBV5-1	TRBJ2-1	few	CASSLLIQDRLFF	TGCGCCAGCAGTTTACTCATTCAGGACAGATTGTTCTTC
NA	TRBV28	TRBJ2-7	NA	CASSLFQPGSYEQYF	TGTGCCAGCAGTTTATTTCAGCCGGGCTCCTACGAGCAGTACTTC
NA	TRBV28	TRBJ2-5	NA	CASSPPGTSFETQYF	TGTGCCAGCAGTCCCCCCGGGACAAGTTTCGAGACCCAGTACTTC
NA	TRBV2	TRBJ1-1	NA	CASSQDLSAEAFF	TGTGCCAGCAGCCAGGATCTTTCTGCTGAAGCTTTCTTT
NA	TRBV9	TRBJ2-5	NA	CASSDSNQETQYF	TGTGCCAGCAGCGACAGCAACCAAGAGACCCAGTACTTC
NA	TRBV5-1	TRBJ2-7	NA	CASSLVLGGEIYEQYF	TGCGCCAGCAGCTTGGTCTTAGGCGGGGAGATCTACGAGCAGTACTTC
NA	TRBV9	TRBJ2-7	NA	CASSVAGRLESEQYF	TGTGCCAGCAGCGTAGCTGGGAGGCTTGAATCCGAGCAGTACTTC
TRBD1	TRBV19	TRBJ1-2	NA	CAIRTQGEGEGYTF	TGTGCCATTCGGACACAGGGGGAGGGAGAAGGCTACACCTTC
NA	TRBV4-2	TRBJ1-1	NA	CASSQLGDTEAFF	TGTGCCAGCAGCCAACTAGGGGACACTGAAGCTTTCTTT
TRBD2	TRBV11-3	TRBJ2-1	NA	CASSLGPAGAGYNEQFF	TGTGCCAGCAGCTTAGGACCAGCGGGAGCTGGCTACAATGAGCAGTTCTTC
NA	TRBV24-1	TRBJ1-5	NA	CATSEIYSGGEGSQPQHF	TGTGCCACCAGTGAGATTTATTCCGGAGGGGAAGGAAGTCAGCCCCAGCATTTT
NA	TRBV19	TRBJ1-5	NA	CASSIGTAKNQPQHF	TGTGCCAGTAGTATTGGCACAGCTAAAAATCAGCCCCAGCATTTT
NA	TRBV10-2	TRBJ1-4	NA	CASIVRPRDEKLFF	TGCGCCAGCATCGTCAGGCCCCGTGATGAAAAACTGTTTTTT
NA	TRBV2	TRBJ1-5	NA	CASRERTTGTLSQPQHF	TGTGCCAGCAGGGAACGCACTACAGGTACTCTGAGTCAGCCCCAGCATTTT
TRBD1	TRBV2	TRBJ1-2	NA	CAGGQSNYGYTF	TGTGCCGGGGGACAGTCTAACTATGGCTACACCTTC